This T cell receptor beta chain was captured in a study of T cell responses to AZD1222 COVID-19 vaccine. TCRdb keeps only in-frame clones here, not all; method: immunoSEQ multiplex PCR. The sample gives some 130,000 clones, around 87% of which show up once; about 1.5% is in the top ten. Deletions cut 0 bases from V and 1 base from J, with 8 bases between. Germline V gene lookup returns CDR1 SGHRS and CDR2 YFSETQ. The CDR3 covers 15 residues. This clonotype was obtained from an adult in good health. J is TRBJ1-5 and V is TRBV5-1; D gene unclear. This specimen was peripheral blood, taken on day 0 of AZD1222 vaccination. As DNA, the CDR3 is TGCGCCAGCAGCTTGGGCCCGCAGAGCAATCAGCCCCAGCATTTT. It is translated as CASSLGPQSNQPQHF.